The clone carrying this TCR beta chain turned up a few times. This CDR3 spans 15 amino acids. J lost 2 bases, V lost 3 bases, and 3 bases had no gene match. CDR1 and CDR2 from the germline V gene are KGHDR and SFDVKD. The data originate from a study of T-cell reconstitution after alpha-beta-depleted transplantation in children. Preparation of the TCRbeta library used unique molecular identifiers. From the PCR reads, TCRdb called clonotypes with MiXCR, one entry per CDR3 protein. The sample includes about 540,000 distinct CDR3 sequences, roughly 27% of them seen just once. The clonotype originates from a boy under three years old with Wiskott-Aldrich syndrome, due to receive a stem cell transplant. Sequencing used PBMCs, obtained before TCRalphabeta/CD19-depleted stem cell transplant. This chain connects TRBV24-1 to TRBJ2-3, with 8 bases identical to TRBD1. The CDR3 sequence is CATSDRTGHTDTQYF. The CDR3 DNA reads TGTGCCACCAGTGATAGGACAGGGCACACAGATACGCAGTATTTT.